This T cell receptor beta chain was obtained from a study of radiation and T cells in renal cell carcinoma (dated by TCRdb to the early 2020s). As for the study more broadly: In total, approximately 54 samples, comprising around 26 tumors and some 27 peripheral blood samples, were subjected to TCR beta sequencing. A total of over 4 million unique CDR3 nucleotide sequences, encoding roughly 3,000,000 unique CDR3 amino acid sequences, were found across all 50 or so samples. The last blood draw happened 4 weeks after radiation, timed to coincide with nephrectomy. The investigation overall reported the following: Dynamics of the blood repertoire were not tracked past 4 weeks after treatment. The single-armed trial design could not address effects of radiation dose or scheduling on the TCR repertoire. Because no pretreatment tumor biopsies were available, whether clonotypes were present in the tumor at baseline could not be determined. In blood, the top tumor clonotypes increased from baseline to 2 weeks after radiation and then shrank by 4 weeks, which suggests a temporary expansion of tumor-resident clones.

The sample's time point, from its label and the paper: blood 4 weeks post-SBRT, at nephrectomy. What this sample's treatment or condition label stands for: 15 Gy SBRT to primary tumor, nephrectomy 4 weeks later. The samples were drawn from a clinical trial, where primary renal cell carcinomas were treated with 15 Gy of stereotactic body radiation therapy and then removed by nephrectomy 4 weeks afterward. To follow tumor-enriched clonotypes, serial peripheral blood was collected from radiation-treated patients at baseline and at 2 weeks and 4 weeks after SBRT. Every patient's renal cell carcinoma showed clear cell pathology. The QIAamp DNA Blood Mini Kit (Qiagen) was used to prepare genomic DNA for TCR sequencing. Only samples passing all quality control checks were included in the analyses. Following the manufacturer's recommendations, the immunoSEQ kit was used to generate TCR beta libraries from genomic DNA. To prepare the libraries, a first multiplex PCR with proprietary primers was run, followed by a second PCR that added unique barcodes, and a bead cleanup was done after each round. A positive control reaction and a negative control reaction, both provided in the kit, were run with every batch of samples. The final libraries were assessed on an Agilent 4200 TapeStation D1000 ScreenTape, pooled by volume, and quantified by qPCR. Sequencing was performed on an Illumina NextSeq500 using a MidOutput 150-cycle cartridge, with 156 Read1 cycles, 15 Index1 cycles, and the kit custom primers. The pooled library was loaded at approximately 1 pM, with a roughly 18% PhiX control spiked in. The paper's data handling went like this. Vendor-processed data were analyzed in R, and a clonotype was defined as all T cells sharing the same CDR3 nucleotide sequence. In the clone abundance analyses, frequencies in each sample were normalized to that sample's 10,000 most abundant clones. Public T cell clones, which averaged fewer than five per sample, were removed prior to analysis. A difference in abundance of at least 32-fold between compartments was used to define tumor-enriched and baseline blood-enriched clonotypes. A beta-binomial differential abundance model was used to identify clonotypes that expanded or contracted between blood time points. Tumor-blood repertoire similarity was measured with the Baroni-Urbani and Buser coefficient, and groups were compared using two-tailed Wilcoxon tests in R. TCRdb obtained this table from immuneACCESS and retained in-frame rearrangements with V and J assigned. These tables miss some clones; where compared with another copy, unresolved V genes account for less than half of the shortfall, and the remainder is unexplained. The V and J calls and clone size are taken from that table; D and trimming were inferred from the DNA. The sample table lists tens of thousands of clones, over 70% of them with a count of one. In total, the top ten clones hold 30% to 35% of the sample.

Turning to this clone: Its antigen remains undetermined. Base quality data are lacking; no much larger clone is found one base away.

V is clipped by 4 bases and J by 3 bases, and the sequence between their germline boundaries is 14 bases long. CDR1 and CDR2, per the germline V gene, are SGHVS and FNYEAQ. The cysteine opens and the phenylalanine closes a CDR3 of 15 amino acids. The kept DNA is CDR3 alone, 45 bases in frame from the first base. This receptor was taken from a man in his 60s with renal cell carcinoma. This chain is built from TRBV7-6 and TRBJ2-3, with TRBD1 tentatively as D gene (5 bases match). This sample comprised blood, obtained from a patient whose treatment included radiotherapy and nephrectomy. CDR3 loop: CASSSLTERTDTQYF. The sequenced DNA is TGTGCCAGCAGCTCCCTGACAGAAAGAACAGATACGCAGTATTTT. The reference TRBV7-6 and TRBJ2-3 proteins fill in what lies around the CDR3, so the full variable domain reads GAGVSQSPRYKVTKRGQDVALRCDPISGHVSLYWYRQALGQGPEFLTYFNYEAQQDKSGLPNDRFSAERPEGSISTLTIQRTEQRDSAMYRCASSSLTERTDTQYFGPGTRLTVL.